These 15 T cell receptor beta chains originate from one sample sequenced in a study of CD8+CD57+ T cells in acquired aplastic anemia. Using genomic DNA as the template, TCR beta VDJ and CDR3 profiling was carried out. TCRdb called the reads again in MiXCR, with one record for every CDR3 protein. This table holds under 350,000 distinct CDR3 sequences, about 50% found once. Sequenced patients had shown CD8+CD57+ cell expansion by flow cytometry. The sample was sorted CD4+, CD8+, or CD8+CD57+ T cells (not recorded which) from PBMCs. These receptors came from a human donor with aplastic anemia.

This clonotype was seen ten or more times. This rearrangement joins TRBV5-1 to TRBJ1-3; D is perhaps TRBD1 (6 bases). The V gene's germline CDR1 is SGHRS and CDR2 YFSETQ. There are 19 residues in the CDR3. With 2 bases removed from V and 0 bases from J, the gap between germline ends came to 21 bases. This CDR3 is CASSLGPSRGVGSGNTIYF. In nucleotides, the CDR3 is TGCGCCAGCAGCTTAGGACCTAGCAGGGGAGTAGGCTCTGGAAACACCATATATTTT. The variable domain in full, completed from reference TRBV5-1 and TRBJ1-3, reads KAGVTQTPRYLIKTRGQQVTLSCSPISGHRSVSWYQQTPGQGLQFLFEYFSETQRNKGNFPGRFSGRQFSNSRSEMNVSTLELGDSALYLCASSLGPSRGVGSGNTIYFGEGSWLTVV.

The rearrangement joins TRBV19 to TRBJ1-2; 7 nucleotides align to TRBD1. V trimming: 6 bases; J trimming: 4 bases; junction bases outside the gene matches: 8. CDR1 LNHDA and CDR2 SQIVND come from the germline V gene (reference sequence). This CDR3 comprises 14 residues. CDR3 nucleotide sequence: TGTGCCAGTAGGGCAGGGGGGGGTTTCTATGGCTACACCTTC. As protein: CASRAGGGFYGYTF.

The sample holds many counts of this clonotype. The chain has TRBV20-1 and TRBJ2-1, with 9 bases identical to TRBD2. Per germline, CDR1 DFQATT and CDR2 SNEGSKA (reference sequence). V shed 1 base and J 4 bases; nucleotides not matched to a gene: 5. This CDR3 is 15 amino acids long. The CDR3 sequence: CSARVASGVYNEQFF. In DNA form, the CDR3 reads TGCAGTGCTAGAGTGGCTAGCGGGGTATACAATGAGCAGTTCTTC.

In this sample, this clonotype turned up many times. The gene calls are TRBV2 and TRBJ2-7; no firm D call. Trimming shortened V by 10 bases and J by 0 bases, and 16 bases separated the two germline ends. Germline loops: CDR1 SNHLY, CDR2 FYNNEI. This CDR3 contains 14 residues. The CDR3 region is CATKQDPNSYEQYF. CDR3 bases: TGTGCCACCAAACAAGATCCGAACTCCTACGAGCAGTACTTC.

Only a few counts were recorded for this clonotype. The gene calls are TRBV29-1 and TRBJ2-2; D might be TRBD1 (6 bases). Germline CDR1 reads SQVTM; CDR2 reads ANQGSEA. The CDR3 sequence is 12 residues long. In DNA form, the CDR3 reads TGCAGTCACAGGGTTAGAGTCGGGGAGCTGTTTTTT. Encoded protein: CSHRVRVGELFF.

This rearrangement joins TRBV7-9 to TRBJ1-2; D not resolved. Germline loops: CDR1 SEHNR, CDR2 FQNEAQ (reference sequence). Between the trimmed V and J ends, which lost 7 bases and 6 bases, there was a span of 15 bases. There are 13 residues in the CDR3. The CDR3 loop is CASTSLLGNGYTF. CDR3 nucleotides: TGTGCCAGCACCTCATTGCTGGGGAATGGCTACACCTTC. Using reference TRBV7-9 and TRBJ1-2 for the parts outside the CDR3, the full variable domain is DTGVSQNPRHKITKRGQNVTFRCDPISEHNRLYWYRQTLGQGPEFLTYFQNEAQLEKSRLLSDRFSAERPKGSFSTLEIQRTEQGDSAMYLCASTSLLGNGYTFGSGTRLTVV.

CDR3 coding DNA: TGTGCCAGCAGTGAAAGAGGGTGGGGCCATGGCTACACCTTC. Translating gives CASSERGWGHGYTF. The chain couples TRBV6-1 to TRBJ1-2; D perhaps matches TRBD1 (5 bases). Germline V CDR1 and CDR2: MNHNS, SASEGT. The CDR3 has 14 residues. V was clipped by 2 bases and J by 6 bases, with 13 bases between them.

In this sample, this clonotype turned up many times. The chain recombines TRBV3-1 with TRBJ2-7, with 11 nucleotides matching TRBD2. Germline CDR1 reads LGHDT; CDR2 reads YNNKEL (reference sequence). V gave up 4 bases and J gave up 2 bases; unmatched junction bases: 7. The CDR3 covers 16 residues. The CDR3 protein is CASSRLAGGLTYEQYF. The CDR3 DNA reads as TGTGCCAGCAGCCGTCTAGCGGGAGGCCTCACCTACGAGCAGTACTTC.

The CDR3 loop is CASSQEAYTQYF. Here the CDR3 DNA reads TGTGCCAGCAGTCAAGAGGCATATACGCAGTATTTT. The chain carries TRBV28 and TRBJ2-3; no definite D call. Trimming took 5 bases from V and 7 from J, leaving 10 bases between them. This CDR3 region has 12 residues. Germline CDR1 and CDR2: MDHEN and SYDVKM.

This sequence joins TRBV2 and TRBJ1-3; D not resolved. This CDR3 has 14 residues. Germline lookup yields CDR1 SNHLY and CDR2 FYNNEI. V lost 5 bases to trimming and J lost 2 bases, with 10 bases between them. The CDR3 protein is CASSYTPPGNTIYF. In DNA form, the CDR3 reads TGTGCCAGCAGTTATACTCCACCTGGAAACACCATATATTTT.

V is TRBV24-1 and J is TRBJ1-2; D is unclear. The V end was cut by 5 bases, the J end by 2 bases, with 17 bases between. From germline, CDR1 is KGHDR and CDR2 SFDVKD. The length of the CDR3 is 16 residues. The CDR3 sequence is CATSASKGTRNYGYTF. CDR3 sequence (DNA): TGTGCCACCAGTGCTAGCAAAGGTACAAGAAACTATGGCTACACCTTC.

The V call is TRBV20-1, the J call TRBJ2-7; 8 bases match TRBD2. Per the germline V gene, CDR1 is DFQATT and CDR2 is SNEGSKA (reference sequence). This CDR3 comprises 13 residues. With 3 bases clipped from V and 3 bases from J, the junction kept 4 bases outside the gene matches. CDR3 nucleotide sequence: TGCAGTGCTAGCGGGAGGGCCATCTACGAGCAGTACTTC. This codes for CSASGRAIYEQYF.

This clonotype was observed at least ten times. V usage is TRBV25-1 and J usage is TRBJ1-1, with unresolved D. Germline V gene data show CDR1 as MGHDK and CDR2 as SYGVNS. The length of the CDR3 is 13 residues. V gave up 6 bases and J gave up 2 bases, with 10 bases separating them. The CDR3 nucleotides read TGTGCCAGCAGGAGGTCAGGTAACACTGAAGCTTTCTTT. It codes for CASRRSGNTEAFF. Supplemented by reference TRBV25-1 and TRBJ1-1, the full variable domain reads EADIYQTPRYLVIGTGKKITLECSQTMGHDKMYWYQQDPGMELHLIHYSYGVNSTEKGDLSSESTVSRIRTEHFPLTLESARPSHTSQYLCASRRSGNTEAFFGQGTRLTVV.

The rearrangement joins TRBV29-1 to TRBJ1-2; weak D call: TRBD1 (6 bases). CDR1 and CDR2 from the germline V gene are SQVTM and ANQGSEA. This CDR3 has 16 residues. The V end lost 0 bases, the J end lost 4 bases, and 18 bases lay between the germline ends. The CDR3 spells CSVEDWGGINSYGYTF. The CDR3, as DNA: TGCAGCGTTGAAGATTGGGGGGGCATTAATAGCTATGGCTACACCTTC.

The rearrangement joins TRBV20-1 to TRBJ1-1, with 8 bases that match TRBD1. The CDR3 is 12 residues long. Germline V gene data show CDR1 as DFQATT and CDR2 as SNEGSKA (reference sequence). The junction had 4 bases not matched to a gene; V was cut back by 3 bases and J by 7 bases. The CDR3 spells CSARDRADEAFF. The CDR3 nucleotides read TGCAGTGCTAGGGACAGGGCAGATGAAGCTTTCTTT.